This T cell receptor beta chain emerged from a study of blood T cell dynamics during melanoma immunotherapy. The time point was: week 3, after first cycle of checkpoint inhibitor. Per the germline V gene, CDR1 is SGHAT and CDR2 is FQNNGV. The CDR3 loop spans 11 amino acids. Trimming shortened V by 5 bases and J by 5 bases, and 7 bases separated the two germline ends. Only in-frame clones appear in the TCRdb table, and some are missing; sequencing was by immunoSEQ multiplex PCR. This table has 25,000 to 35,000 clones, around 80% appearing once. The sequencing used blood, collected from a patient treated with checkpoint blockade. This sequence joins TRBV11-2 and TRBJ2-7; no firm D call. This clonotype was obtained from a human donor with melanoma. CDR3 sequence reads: CASSVMNEQYF. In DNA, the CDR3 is TGTGCCAGCAGCGTAATGAACGAGCAGTACTTC.